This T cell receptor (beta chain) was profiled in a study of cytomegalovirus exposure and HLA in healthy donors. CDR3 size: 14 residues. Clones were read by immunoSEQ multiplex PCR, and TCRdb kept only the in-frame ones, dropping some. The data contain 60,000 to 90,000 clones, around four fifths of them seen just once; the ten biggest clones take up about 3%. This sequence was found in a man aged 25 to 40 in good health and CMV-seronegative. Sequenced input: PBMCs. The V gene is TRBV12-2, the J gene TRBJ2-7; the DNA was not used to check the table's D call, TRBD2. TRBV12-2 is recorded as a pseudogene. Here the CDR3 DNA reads TGTGCAAGTCGCTTAGTTTACACATACTACGAGCAGTACGTC. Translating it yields CASRLVYTYYEQYV.